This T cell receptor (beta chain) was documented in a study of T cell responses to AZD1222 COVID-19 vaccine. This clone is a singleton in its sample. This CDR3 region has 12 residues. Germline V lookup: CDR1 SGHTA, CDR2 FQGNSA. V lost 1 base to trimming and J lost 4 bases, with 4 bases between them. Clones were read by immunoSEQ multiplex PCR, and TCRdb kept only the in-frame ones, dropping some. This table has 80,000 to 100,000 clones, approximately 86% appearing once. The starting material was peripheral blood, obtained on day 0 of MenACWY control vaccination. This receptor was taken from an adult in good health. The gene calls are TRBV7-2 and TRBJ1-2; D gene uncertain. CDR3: CASSLGTYGYTF. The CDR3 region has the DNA TGTGCCAGCAGCTTAGGGACCTATGGCTACACCTTC.